Included here is one TCR beta chain sequence, with context. The germline V and J ends were trimmed by 4 bases and 5 bases, with 8 bases remaining between them. The CDR3 runs to 12 residues. Germline V gives CDR1 MDHEN, CDR2 SYDVKM. This record belongs to a study of Ad26.COV2.S vaccination and SARS-CoV-2 variants. The treatment was: 15 to 20 received Ad26.COV2.S at low or high dose, single or two shots; five or six received placebo; per-sample allocation not given. Day 63 following the first vaccine or placebo injection was when the samples were taken. TCRdb's table, derived via immunoSEQ multiplex PCR, lists solely in-frame clones and lacks some. The table records a few hundred thousand clones, 92% of them present only once.

V and J are TRBV28 and TRBJ2-5; D unresolved. This clonotype was sampled from a person aged 18-65 years who received the Ad26.COV2.S COVID-19 vaccine or a placebo. Sequencing used peripheral blood, obtained in a trial of Ad26.COV2.S vaccine versus placebo. DNA for the CDR3: TGTGCCAGCAGTTCCCGACTGGAGACCCAGTACTTC. Residues: CASSSRLETQYF.